The 4 T cell receptor beta chains below were found in one sample sequenced in a study of OX40 agonist ivuxolimab in advanced cancers. Repertoires were generated with immunoSEQ multiplex PCR, while TCRdb's copy carries only in-frame clones and drops some. The repertoire holds 65,000 to 95,000 clones, with about 90% as singletons. Sequences were derived from CD4+ or CD8+ T cells sorted from blood, sampled in a trial of the OX40 agonist ivuxolimab. These receptors all come from an adult with an advanced solid tumor such as melanoma, head and neck, liver or kidney cancer.

V usage is TRBV18 and J usage is TRBJ1-5; a weak D match, TRBD1 (5 bases). The V gene lost 0 bases and the J gene lost 7 bases, with 16 bases spanning the gap. The CDR3 loop spans 16 amino acids. Germline CDR1 and CDR2: KGHSH and LQKENI. The CDR3 reads CASSPPGGQGLQPQHF. The CDR3 nucleotides read TGTGCCAGCTCACCACCGGGTGGGCAGGGATTGCAGCCCCAGCATTTT.

This chain links TRBV28 with TRBJ1-1; D gene unclear. The V end lost 3 bases, the J end lost 2 bases, and 4 bases lay between the germline ends. CDR3 length equals 12 residues. The germline V gene has CDR1 MDHEN and CDR2 SYDVKM. The CDR3 sequence is CASSFANTEAFF. The CDR3 coding sequence is TGTGCCAGCAGTTTCGCAAACACTGAAGCTTTCTTT.

The J gene is TRBJ2-3, the V gene TRBV18; D may be TRBD1 (5 bases). Per germline, CDR1 KGHSH and CDR2 LQKENI. This CDR3 contains 15 residues. V was shortened by 3 bases and J by 5 bases, with 15 bases between the two germline ends. CDR3 in DNA: TGTGCCAGCTCACCGGTCGGCCAGGGAAGAGATACGCAGTATTTT. This codes for CASSPVGQGRDTQYF.

V gene TRBV5-4 combines with J gene TRBJ1-2, with 10 bases lining up with TRBD1. V dropped 0 bases and J dropped 7; count of bases not matched to a gene: 3. The CDR3 is made up of 14 amino acids. Looked up from germline, CDR1 is SGHNT and CDR2 is YYREEE (reference sequence). CDR3 nucleotides: TGTGCCAGCAGCTTGGAATGGACAGGGGGTGGCTACACCTTC. It is translated as CASSLEWTGGGYTF.